This T cell receptor (beta chain) is from a study of blood T cell repertoires in COVID-19. Study information: Collection of acute and convalescent COVID-19 samples took place in the United States, Italy and Spain.

The V gene lost 4 bases and the J gene lost 1 base, with 7 bases spanning the gap. The CDR3 runs 13 residues. CDR1 is SEHNR, CDR2 FQNEAQ, per germline (reference sequence). As handled by the study authors: From reference gene primer amplification, estimates of nucleated cell counts were derived. The table came from immunoSEQ multiplex PCR; TCRdb's copy has only in-frame clones and leaves some out. The V and J calls and the clone size are those of that table, but D and trimming were determined from the DNA. The sample has some 110,000 clones, approximately 87% seen once; the top ten hold approximately 2.5%.

This clonotype was obtained from a man aged 25-45 years with acute or convalescent COVID-19. Sequencing was carried out using peripheral blood. The V gene is TRBV7-9, the J gene TRBJ1-1; no reliable D call. The CDR3 sequence: CASSWGENTEAFF. In DNA form, the CDR3 reads TGTGCCAGCAGCTGGGGAGAGAACACTGAAGCTTTCTTT.